This T cell receptor (beta chain) was captured by sequencing in a study of molecular identifiers for immune sequencing clone quantification. Listed TCR primers, together with previously described methods, were used for the bulk TCR libraries. One entry per CDR3 protein, called by TCRdb with MiXCR from the PCR reads. The table includes 40,000 to 45,000 distinct CDR3 sequences, less than 20% detected once. This clonotype has at least ten counts. V lost 2 bases to trimming and J lost 5 bases, with 9 bases between them. Germline CDR1 is MNHEY and CDR2 is SVGEGT. This CDR3 contains 13 residues. This chain links TRBV6-2 or TRBV6-3 with TRBJ2-5, with D tentatively TRBD1 or TRBD2 (5 bases each). Sequencing used naive CD8+ T cells from blood, with Jurkat cell RNA spiked in. Sample subset: FACS-sorted CD8+CD4-CCR7+CD45RA+ naive T cells. This TCR came from a human donor in good health. Some libraries in this study had Jurkat cell RNA spiked in. CDR3 sequence (DNA): TGTGCCAGCAGTTACGTGGGACGGGAGACCCAGTACTTC. Residues: CASSYVGRETQYF.